This TCR beta chain was sequenced during a study of blood T cell repertoires in COVID-19. This clone occurred once. The assay was immunoSEQ multiplex PCR, and TCRdb's table has in-frame clones only and misses some. Among approximately 70,000 clones listed, over 80% were seen once. J gave up 3 bases and V 3 bases, and 5 bases lay outside the gene matches. The CDR3 loop spans 15 amino acids. Germline V gene data show CDR1 as DFQATT and CDR2 as SNEGSKA (reference sequence). The V gene is TRBV20-1, the J gene TRBJ2-1, with 10 positions matching TRBD1. The clonotype comes from a man older than 75 with active or convalescent COVID-19. Sequenced sample: peripheral blood. CDR3 coding DNA: TGCAGTGCTAGTTCTGGGACAGGGGACTACAATGAGCAGTTCTTC. The encoded protein is CSASSGTGDYNEQFF.